The rows below give T cell receptor beta chains drawn from one sample of a study of blood T cell repertoires in COVID-19. This table comes from immunoSEQ multiplex PCR, and its TCRdb copy is limited to in-frame clones, with some not included. The table lists roughly 670,000 clones, around 90% of them singletons. The sample taken for sequencing was peripheral blood. Receptor source: a woman younger than 35 with acute or convalescent COVID-19. The CDR3 runs from the conserved cysteine through the conserved F or W. D genes are given only for firm matches.

J gene | V gene | D gene | CDR3 protein
TRBJ1-2 | TRBV5-1 | . | CASSEGGYGYTF
TRBJ1-1 | TRBV2 | . | CASSEALTFF
TRBJ2-3 | TRBV6-5 | TRBD1 | CASTTGVQDTQYF
TRBJ1-2 | TRBV9 | . | CASSVARRGYGYTF
TRBJ2-7 | TRBV9 | . | CASSVDTSFSYEQYF
TRBJ1-3 | TRBV7-2 | . | CASSFGRSFSGNTIYF
TRBJ1-3 | TRBV10-3 | . | CAISASTGSPSGNTIYF
TRBJ2-7 | TRBV27 | . | CASSSTSGSHPYEQYF
TRBJ2-1 | TRBV11-3 | . | CASSLDPTGNEQFF
TRBJ1-6 | TRBV15 | . | CATSRDLWQGNSPLHF
TRBJ1-4 | TRBV11-2 | TRBD1 | CASSSTGTGRGKLFF
TRBJ2-7 | TRBV18 | TRBD1 | CASSPQTGVNEQYF
TRBJ1-2 | TRBV2 | TRBD1 | CASSYQTGVGYTF
TRBJ1-5 | TRBV27 | . | CASSFGYNQPQHF
TRBJ1-2 | TRBV5-4 | . | CASSPGHSAHGYTF
TRBJ2-2 | TRBV19 | TRBD1 | CASGKTGQGTGELFF
TRBJ2-3 | TRBV5-6 | . | CASSFRPQADTQYF
TRBJ1-1 | TRBV9 | TRBD1 | CASSLRSGGVSNTEAFF
TRBJ2-2 | TRBV11-3 | TRBD1 | CASKGRGHTGELFF
TRBJ2-3 | TRBV13 | TRBD1 | CASSATGGRTDTQYF
TRBJ1-1 | TRBV19 | TRBD1 | CASSWDRSTEAFF
TRBJ1-2 | TRBV10-3 | TRBD1 | CAISETGAGGYTF
TRBJ2-7 | TRBV7-6 | TRBD1 | CASSSPGQGFYEQYF
TRBJ2-3 | TRBV4-3 | TRBD1 | CASSQGGQGGADTQYF